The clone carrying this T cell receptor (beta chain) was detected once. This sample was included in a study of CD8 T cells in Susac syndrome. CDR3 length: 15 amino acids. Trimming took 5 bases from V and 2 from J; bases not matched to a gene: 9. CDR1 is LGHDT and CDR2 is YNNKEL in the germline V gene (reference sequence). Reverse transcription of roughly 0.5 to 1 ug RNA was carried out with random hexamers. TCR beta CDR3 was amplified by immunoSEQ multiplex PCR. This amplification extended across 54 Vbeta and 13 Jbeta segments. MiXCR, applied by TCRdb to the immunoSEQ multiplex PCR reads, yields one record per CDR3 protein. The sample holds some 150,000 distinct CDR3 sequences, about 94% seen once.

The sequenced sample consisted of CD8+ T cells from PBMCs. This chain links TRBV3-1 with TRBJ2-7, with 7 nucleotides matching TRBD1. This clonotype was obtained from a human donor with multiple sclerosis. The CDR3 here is CASSVGQLNTYEQYF. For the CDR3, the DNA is TGTGCCAGCAGCGTGGGACAGTTAAATACCTACGAGCAGTACTTC.